These 8 T cell receptor beta chains came from one sample sequenced in a study of a mutant IDH1 vaccine in newly diagnosed glioma. Noted time point: week 35, safety follow-up. What each vaccine dose contained was 300 ug of mutant IDH1 20-mer peptide, accompanied by topical imiquimod. Sequenced by immunoSEQ multiplex PCR; TCRdb stores in-frame clones only, minus some. The sample lists tens of thousands of clones, more than 75% seen once, with roughly 5% in the top ten. Their specific antigens are unknown. Sample: PBMCs, taken from a glioma patient whose treatment included an IDH1 peptide vaccine. These receptors came from a woman aged 40 to 50 with glioma.

The chain employs TRBV7-8 and TRBJ2-2; D might be TRBD1 (6 bases). V lost 4 bases and J lost 0, with 12 bases in between. CDR1 is SGHVS, CDR2 FQNEAQ, per germline. The CDR3 is made up of 16 amino acids. DNA of the CDR3: TGTGCCAGCAGCTACCGGGACACAACGAACACCGGGGAGCTGTTTTTT. Translated, it gives CASSYRDTTNTGELFF.

This clone showed up just once. The chain uses TRBV5-5 and TRBJ2-7; the D gene is possibly TRBD1 (5 bases). The CDR3 covers 13 residues. The germline V gene has CDR1 SGHKS and CDR2 YYEKEE (reference sequence). V lost 0 bases and J 3 bases, leaving 7 bases between the germline ends. This chain's CDR3 is CASSLVTDYEQYF. CDR3 DNA sequence: TGTGCCAGCAGCTTGGTGACAGACTACGAGCAGTACTTC. Filled out from reference TRBV5-5 and TRBJ2-7, the complete variable domain reads DAGVTQSPTHLIKTRGQQVTLRCSPISGHKSVSWYQQVLGQGPQFIFQYYEKEERGRGNFPDRFSARQFPNYSSELNVNALLLGDSALYLCASSLVTDYEQYFGPGTRLTVT.

The chain employs TRBV19 and TRBJ1-4, with D possibly TRBD1 on 5 matching bases. With 4 bases removed from V and 5 bases from J, the gap between germline ends came to 11 bases. Germline values: CDR1 LNHDA, CDR2 SQIVND (reference sequence). The CDR3 is made up of 14 amino acids. The DNA for the CDR3 is TGTGCCAGTAGTAACGCAGGGCACAATGAAAAACTGTTTTTT. Translating gives CASSNAGHNEKLFF.

Here the CDR3 reads CASTRGRVYTEAFF. The DNA for the CDR3 is TGTGCCAGTACCAGGGGGCGAGTGTACACTGAAGCTTTCTTT. This chain joins TRBV6-1 and TRBJ1-1, with TRBD1 matching 8 bases. The CDR3 totals 14 residues. V gave up 9 bases and J gave up 3 bases; unmatched junction bases: 9. Looked up from germline, CDR1 is MNHNS and CDR2 is SASEGT.

This chain links TRBV7-8 with TRBJ2-2; maybe TRBD1 (7 bases). Trimming removed 5 bases at V and 2 bases at J, with 15 bases between. Germline CDR1 and CDR2: SGHVS and FQNEAQ. The CDR3 is 16 amino acids. The CDR3 region is CASSPTRQGNTGELFF. CDR3 DNA: TGTGCCAGCAGCCCGACTAGACAGGGAAACACCGGGGAGCTGTTTTTT.

V gene TRBV28 combines with J gene TRBJ2-7, with 8 bases aligning to TRBD1. This CDR3 region has 15 residues. The germline CDR1 and CDR2 sequences are MDHEN and SYDVKM. V shed 4 bases and J 1 base; nucleotides not matched to a gene: 6. Here the CDR3 reads CASSSDRGWSYEQYF. CDR3 bases: TGTGCCAGCAGTTCAGACAGGGGATGGTCCTACGAGCAGTACTTC. The full variable domain, rest sourced from reference TRBV28 and TRBJ2-7, is DVKVTQSSRYLVKRTGEKVFLECVQDMDHENMFWYRQDPGLGLRLIYFSYDVKMKEKGDIPEGYSVSREKKERFSLILESASTNQTSMYLCASSSDRGWSYEQYFGPGTRLTVT.

The rearrangement joins TRBV5-1 to TRBJ2-1; 8 nucleotides agree with TRBD2. Germline V gives CDR1 SGHRS, CDR2 YFSETQ. The CDR3 spans 15 residues. V lost 0 bases, J lost 5 bases, and 4 bases stayed unmatched. Here the CDR3 reads CASSLAAGAHNEQFF. CDR3 DNA sequence: TGCGCCAGCAGCTTGGCAGCGGGGGCCCACAATGAGCAGTTCTTC.

This sequence joins TRBV5-1 and TRBJ2-3, with TRBD2 matching 9 bases. Germline-derived CDR1 and CDR2 are SGHRS and YFSETQ. After removal of 0 bases from V and 1 base from J, the junction contained 6 bases not matched to a gene. The CDR3 consists of 17 residues. CDR3 sequence reads: CASSLVYSGSGTDTQYF. The CDR3 DNA is TGCGCCAGCAGCTTGGTATATAGCGGGAGCGGCACAGATACGCAGTATTTT.